Below, 6 T cell receptor beta chains from the same sample are listed, as sequenced in a study of T cell changes during pregnancy in multiple sclerosis. Data came from immunoSEQ multiplex PCR; TCRdb stores just in-frame clones and leaves some out. The data show 18,000 or so clones, 80% to 90% seen once. Sequencing was performed on CD8+ T cells from peripheral blood mononuclear cells, taken in the second trimester of pregnancy. The receptor set was obtained from a female donor in good health, enrolled as a control in a pregnancy study.

This clone showed up just once. V usage is TRBV4-2 and J usage is TRBJ2-1; the match to TRBD2 covers 8 bases. V lost 0 bases, J lost 7 bases, and 5 bases stayed unmatched. The V gene's germline CDR1 is LGHNA and CDR2 YNFKEQ. This CDR3 has 15 amino acids. The CDR3 spells CASSQDPAGANEQFF. CDR3 DNA sequence: TGTGCCAGCAGCCAAGATCCAGCGGGAGCTAATGAGCAGTTCTTC.

The chain combines TRBV11-2 with TRBJ2-5; unclear D gene. Trimming removed 0 bases from V and 2 bases from J, with 13 bases in between. This CDR3 region has 16 residues. Germline CDR1 SGHAT, CDR2 FQNNGV. CDR3 protein: CASSLDLVVTQETQYF. As DNA, the CDR3 is TGTGCCAGCAGCTTAGATCTGGTTGTAACTCAAGAGACCCAGTACTTC.

The chain is built from TRBV14 and TRBJ2-4; TRBD1 aligns across 8 bases. The J segment lost 1 base and the V segment lost 3 bases, leaving 5 bases of the junction unmatched. This CDR3 has 16 amino acids. CDR1 and CDR2 (germline): SGHDN, FVKESK. The DNA for the CDR3 is TGTGCCAGCAGCCAGGCAGGGGGCGCGGCCAAAAACATTCAGTACTTC. Its protein product is CASSQAGGAAKNIQYF. The whole variable domain, remainder taken from reference TRBV14 and TRBJ2-4, is EAGVTQFPSHSVIEKGQTVTLRCDPISGHDNLYWYRRVMGKEIKFLLHFVKESKQDESGMPNNRFLAERTGGTYSTLKVQPAELEDSGVYFCASSQAGGAAKNIQYFGAGTRLSVL.

The V gene is TRBV29-1, the J gene TRBJ2-1, with D possibly TRBD1 on 6 matching bases. The length of the CDR3 is 13 residues. The germline V gene has CDR1 SQVTM and CDR2 ANQGSEA. Trimming pared 3 bases from V and 0 bases from J, leaving 6 bases between. CDR3 sequence reads: CSVEGASYNEQFF. The CDR3 coding sequence is TGCAGCGTTGAGGGGGCCTCCTACAATGAGCAGTTCTTC.

The chain recombines TRBV6-1 with TRBJ1-2, with 9 bases matching TRBD1. Per germline, CDR1 MNHNS and CDR2 SASEGT. The J segment lost 1 base and the V segment lost 4 bases, leaving 4 bases of the junction unmatched. The CDR3 has 15 residues. CDR3 coding DNA: TGTGCCAGCAGTGGTTGGACAGGGGATAACTATGGCTACACCTTC. Protein product: CASSGWTGDNYGYTF.

This clone has only one observation. J is TRBJ2-1 and V is TRBV29-1; the D gene is possibly TRBD1 (5 bases). Trimming removed 8 bases at V and 5 bases at J, with 13 bases between. Germline values: CDR1 SQVTM, CDR2 ANQGSEA. The CDR3 totals 12 residues. The CDR3 bases are TGCAGCACCTTCCAGGGCAACAATGAGCAGTTCTTC. Translation: CSTFQGNNEQFF.